This T cell receptor (beta chain) stems from a study of regulatory T cells in long-lasting Graves disease. V lost 7 bases, J lost 8 bases, and 21 bases lay in between. Germline CDR1 and CDR2: SQVTM and ANQGSEA. The CDR3 has 14 residues. One entry per CDR3 protein, called by TCRdb with MiXCR from the reads. The repertoire has about 1,800 distinct CDR3 sequences, about 50% of them found once; the top ten carry 6% to 8%. After RNA was extracted from PBMCs, the TCR library was made from it. The TCR originated in a human donor with Graves disease. V gene TRBV29-1 combines with J gene TRBJ1-3; D is uncertain. The starting material was peripheral blood mononuclear cells (PBMCs), obtained with antithyroid drug treatment, in newly diagnosed or persistent Graves disease (not recorded which). The CDR3 sequence is CSASSFLTGDTIYF. CDR3 nucleotides: TGCAGCGCCAGCTCCTTTTTGACGGGCGACACCATATATTTT.